Sequencing of this TCR beta chain was carried out in a study of blood T cell repertoires in COVID-19. Assay: immunoSEQ multiplex PCR; the TCRdb copy retains only in-frame clones and omits some. The table includes 250,000 to 300,000 clones, roughly 85% detected once. Between the trimmed V and J ends, which lost 0 bases and 3 bases, there was a span of 10 bases. This CDR3 is built from 15 residues. The germline CDR1 and CDR2 sequences are SGHRS and YFSETQ. This TCR was recovered from a man between 50 and 59 years old with active or convalescent COVID-19. Sequencing used peripheral blood. V is TRBV5-1 and J is TRBJ2-1; D remains ambiguous. The chain's CDR3 is CASSLGWPVYNEQFF. Here the CDR3 DNA reads TGCGCCAGCAGCTTGGGGTGGCCTGTCTACAATGAGCAGTTCTTC.